This TCR beta chain stems from a study of blood T cells in healthy people across ages. Study conclusions and caveats: Per-million-T-cell TCR beta diversity fell roughly linearly with age. Researchers judged that diversity estimates from one million T cells fell short of true values. There were more naive CD4+ cells and higher diversity in long-lived donors than in aged donors.

The second PCR ran about 6 to 12 cycles with a sample-barcoded 5' primer and J-beta primers. TCRdb fed the 5' RACE reads into MiXCR, producing one record per CDR3 protein. The sample carries hundreds of thousands of distinct CDR3 sequences, under 65% recorded once. This CDR3 contains 15 residues. Germline V gene sequence: CDR1 LGHDT, CDR2 YNNKEL (reference sequence). To note about this clonotype: Its antigen is unknown. Since no conserved phenylalanine or tryptophan closes the CDR3, a read error is the likely cause.

Total RNA extraction produced at least 6 micrograms (per sample) for the study. Input material: blood. The clonotype comes from an elderly woman in good health. The V gene is TRBV3-1, the J gene TRBJ2-1, with 7 bases lining up with TRBD2. TRBJ2-7 matches the DNA end more closely, so the J call is doubtful. CDR3 residues: CASSQVEGGIYEQYY. CDR3 bases: TGTGCCAGCAGCCAGGTTGAGGGAGGGATCTACGAGCAGTACTAC.